Given below is one T cell receptor beta chain in context. Its antigen is not identified. These data come from a study of shared clonotypes between healthy human individuals. Study-wide results and limits: Relative to clonotypes present in all four donors, those not shared had lower generation probabilities. The authors sampled blood alone, and tissue repertoires likely differ.

Naive CD8 cells, CD45RO-negative and positively selected for CCR7, excluded terminally differentiated effector memory CD45RA+ cells. Data came from immunoSEQ multiplex PCR; TCRdb stores just in-frame clones and leaves some out. The sample includes around 2,000,000 clones, about 95% of them seen just once. V lost 5 bases, J lost 0 bases, and 13 bases lay in between. The CDR3 contains 15 residues. Germline CDR1 reads LNHNV; CDR2 reads YYDKDF (reference sequence). The sample comprised naive CD8+ T cells sorted from blood. The J gene is TRBJ1-1, the V gene TRBV15; D not certain. The TCR was taken from a young man in good health. The DNA for the CDR3 is TGTGCCACCAGCCGGACCGATCCTATGAACACTGAAGCTTTCTTT. This gives the protein CATSRTDPMNTEAFF.